There are a few counts of the clone carrying this T cell receptor (beta chain). Its cognate antigen is unknown. This CDR3 region has 13 residues. V gave up 1 base and J gave up 1 base, with 8 bases separating them. Germline V gene lookup returns CDR1 DFQATT and CDR2 SNEGSKA (reference sequence). The data derive from a study of blood T cells in healthy people across ages. About the research overall: Template switching picked up about one barcoded beta molecule for each two T cells.

General observations from the study: Estimated diversity that came from one million T cells was considered an underestimate.

Through a sample-barcoded 5' primer and a J-beta primer mix, a second PCR was run for about 6 to 11 cycles. A tag from a template-switch adaptor with 12 random nucleotides marked each cDNA molecule. One entry per CDR3 protein results from TCRdb running MiXCR on the 5' RACE reads. This sample carries 1.6 million or so distinct CDR3 sequences, roughly 30% of them seen once, and the ten largest clones take over 9%. Sequencing was done on a sample of blood. This TCR was recovered from a woman aged 25-40 years in good health. This chain joins TRBV20-1 and TRBJ2-7; D might be TRBD2 (5 bases). CDR3 in amino acids: CSARGLASYEQYF. For the CDR3, the DNA is TGCAGTGCTAGAGGTCTAGCTTCCTACGAGCAGTACTTC.